The 7 T cell receptor beta chains in this list originate from one sample, sequenced in a study of Graves' ophthalmopathy and Graves' hyperthyroidism. RNA served as the template for amplifying TCR beta CDR3 regions. First-round RT-PCR with HTBI primers preceded a second-round multiplex PCR. In TCRdb, the multiplex PCR reads were re-called with MiXCR into one record per CDR3 protein. This sample has hundreds of thousands of distinct CDR3 sequences, with 20% to 25% found just once. Sequenced: peripheral blood. These receptors came from a woman between 50 and 59 years old with Graves' ophthalmopathy.

In its sample, this clonotype was seen a few times. The rearrangement joins TRBV28 to TRBJ2-7; 7 bases map to TRBD1. The CDR3 length is 15 residues. From germline, CDR1 is MDHEN and CDR2 SYDVKM. The trim removed 4 bases at V and 3 bases at J, leaving 9 bases unmatched. CDR3 DNA sequence: TGTGCCAGCAGTTCGCCCCTAAGGACAGGCTACGAGCAGTACTTC. Translated, it gives CASSSPLRTGYEQYF. Full variable domain (rest looked up from reference TRBV28 and TRBJ2-7): DVKVTQSSRYLVKRTGEKVFLECVQDMDHENMFWYRQDPGLGLRLIYFSYDVKMKEKGDIPEGYSVSREKKERFSLILESASTNQTSMYLCASSSPLRTGYEQYFGPGTRLTVT.

This clonotype was seen ten or more times. The chain uses TRBV18 and TRBJ2-5; the D is unclear. This CDR3 region has 13 residues. Germline CDR1 KGHSH, CDR2 LQKENI. V was trimmed by 3 bases and J by 2 bases, leaving 7 bases between them. CDR3 sequence reads: CASSPPTQETQYF. The DNA for the CDR3 is TGTGCCAGCTCACCTCCAACGCAAGAGACCCAGTACTTC.

This chain links TRBV11-2 with TRBJ1-5; TRBD1 matches 11 bases. V shed 3 bases, J shed 6 bases, and the junction held 7 bases outside the gene matches. The CDR3 totals 16 residues. CDR1 SGHAT and CDR2 FQNNGV come from the germline V gene. CDR3 DNA: TGTGCCAGCAGCTTCGGGACAGGGGGTAAATGTCAGCCCCAGCATTTT. Translated, it gives CASSFGTGGKCQPQHF.

This clonotype turned up a few times. The CDR3 nucleotides read TGTGCCAGAACAGGGGGCCCTGGGGCCAACGTCCTGACTTTC. It translates to CARTGGPGANVLTF. The V call is TRBV2, the J call TRBJ2-6; 9 bases fit TRBD1. CDR3 length: 14 amino acids. V trimming: 9 bases; J trimming: 2 bases; junction bases outside the gene matches: 2. CDR1 and CDR2 from the germline V gene are SNHLY and FYNNEI.

This clonotype was seen ten or more times. The chain couples TRBV28 to TRBJ2-2; no firm D call. Germline CDR1 reads MDHEN; CDR2 reads SYDVKM. The CDR3 is 12 residues long. V was trimmed by 5 bases and J by 8 bases, leaving 9 bases between them. CDR3 DNA: TGTGCCAGCAGTCCGAATTTTGGGGAGCTGTTTTTT. Encoded protein: CASSPNFGELFF.

This clonotype was observed at least ten times. This could be a read error, since a much larger clone is one nucleotide away. The chain links TRBV6-2 or TRBV6-3 to TRBJ2-5; D may be TRBD2 (6 bases). Germline CDR1 reads MNHEY; CDR2 reads SVGEGT. This CDR3 contains 16 residues. Trimming left V 2 bases short and J 9 bases short, with 22 bases between. The DNA of the CDR3 is TGTGCCAGCAGTTACCCGATGAGCGGGTTTGGTTACCCCCAGTACTTC. Translation gives CASSYPMSGFGYPQYF.

This clonotype occurred many times. The chain recombines TRBV27 with TRBJ1-2; D remains unclear. Per the germline V gene, CDR1 is MNHEY and CDR2 is SMNVEV (reference sequence). CDR3 length: 13 amino acids. The V and J ends lost 5 bases and 5 bases respectively, with 12 bases between them. For the CDR3, the DNA is TGTGCCAGCAGTATTACAGCGGAATATGGCTACACCTTC. Protein: CASSITAEYGYTF.